Below are 30 T cell receptor beta chains sequenced from a single sample in a study of molecular identifiers for immune sequencing clone quantification. TCRdb re-analysed the PCR reads in MiXCR, keeping a single row per CDR3 protein. Altogether about 500,000 distinct CDR3 sequences are present, under 30% being singletons, with the ten largest covering 0.76%. Material for sequencing was naive CD8+ T cells from blood, with Jurkat cell RNA spiked in. As to subset: FACS-sorted CD8+CD4-CCR7+CD45RA+ naive T cells. The source of these receptors is a human donor in good health. Some libraries in this study had Jurkat cell RNA spiked in.

The V and J genes are TRBV27 and TRBJ2-7; TRBD2 matches 9 bases. V dropped 6 bases and J dropped 2; count of bases not matched to a gene: 8. The germline V gene encodes CDR1 MNHEY and CDR2 SMNVEV (reference sequence). The CDR3 sequence is 15 residues long. CDR3 loop: CASSPWAGGPYEQYF. The DNA of the CDR3 is TGTGCCAGCAGCCCCTGGGCGGGAGGGCCCTACGAGCAGTACTTC.

About this clonotype: Since a much larger clone is just one base distant, this may be a read error. This chain joins TRBV30 and TRBJ1-1; the D is unclear. The CDR3 loop spans 13 amino acids. Looked up from germline, CDR1 is GTSNPN and CDR2 is SVGIG (reference sequence). V was shortened by 2 bases and J by 4 bases, with 11 bases between the two germline ends. CDR3 sequence (DNA): TGTGCCTGGAGTTACAAGGGATGCACTGAAGCTTTCTTT. Protein sequence: CAWSYKGCTEAFF.

V gene TRBV4-3 combines with J gene TRBJ1-1; 7 bases are a match to TRBD1. Germline V gene lookup returns CDR1 LGHNA and CDR2 YSLEER. V gave up 4 bases and J gave up 9 bases; unmatched junction bases: 8. The CDR3 length is 13 residues. The CDR3 loop reads CASSPTGENKAFF. CDR3 in DNA: TGCGCCAGCAGCCCAACAGGGGAGAATAAAGCTTTCTTT.

This clonotype was found many times. The rearrangement uses TRBV20-1 and TRBJ2-4, with 7 positions matching TRBD1. Unmatched junction bases numbered 11, after V lost 4 bases and J lost 2 bases. CDR3 length: 16 amino acids. Germline-derived CDR1 and CDR2 are DFQATT and SNEGSKA (reference sequence). The CDR3 protein is CSAIDREYESKNIQYF. CDR3 DNA sequence: TGCAGTGCTATAGACAGGGAGTATGAGTCCAAAAACATTCAGTACTTC.

This clonotype was counted at least ten times. The chain is built from TRBV5-1 and TRBJ2-3; TRBD1 matches at 9 bases. J was trimmed by 2 bases and V by 6 bases; bases with no gene match: 10. This CDR3 spans 16 amino acids. Germline V gives CDR1 SGHRS, CDR2 YFSETQ. This CDR3 is CASTPWGQGSTDTQYF. CDR3 DNA: TGCGCCAGCACCCCCTGGGGACAGGGCTCCACAGATACGCAGTATTTT. The variable domain in full, with the rest retrieved from reference TRBV5-1 and TRBJ2-3, is KAGVTQTPRYLIKTRGQQVTLSCSPISGHRSVSWYQQTPGQGLQFLFEYFSETQRNKGNFPGRFSGRQFSNSRSEMNVSTLELGDSALYLCASTPWGQGSTDTQYFGPGTRLTVL.

The table lists this clonotype with a few counts. The chain recombines TRBV2 with TRBJ2-2; no definite D call. CDR3 size: 14 residues. Per the germline V gene, CDR1 is SNHLY and CDR2 is FYNNEI. The germline V and J ends were trimmed by 2 bases and 2 bases, with 6 bases remaining between them. CDR3 DNA sequence: TGTGCCAGCAGTGAACAACCTAACACCGGGGAGCTGTTTTTT. Encoded protein: CASSEQPNTGELFF.

V usage is TRBV9 and J usage is TRBJ2-2, with D unresolved. The CDR3 has 16 amino acids. Deletions cut 2 bases from V and 1 base from J, with 12 bases between. Germline CDR1 is SGDLS and CDR2 is YYNGEE. The CDR3 DNA is TGTGCCAGCAGCGTGGGGTCGCTGTGGAACACCGGGGAGCTGTTTTTT. The encoded protein is CASSVGSLWNTGELFF.

Concerning this clonotype: One end of the junction is discordant with germline, which a read error may explain. The chain couples TRBV28 to TRBJ1-3, with D possibly being TRBD1 (5 bases). Germline values: CDR1 MDHEN, CDR2 SYDVKM. The CDR3 consists of 12 residues. This CDR3 reads CASLGAGNAIYF. The CDR3 nucleotides read TGTGCCAGCCTCGGGGCTGGAAACGCCATATATTTT.

This clonotype was found many times. This rearrangement joins TRBV12-3 or TRBV12-4 to TRBJ2-2; D is perhaps TRBD1 (5 bases). Between the trimmed V and J ends, which lost 4 bases and 4 bases, there was a span of 10 bases. The CDR3 length is 14 residues. The CDR3 spells CASSSPGFTGELFF. The CDR3 DNA reads TGTGCCAGCAGTTCTCCAGGGTTCACCGGGGAGCTGTTTTTT.

The chain couples TRBV27 to TRBJ2-3; 11 bases agree with TRBD1. J was trimmed by 3 bases and V by 5 bases; bases with no gene match: 4. Germline values: CDR1 MNHEY, CDR2 SMNVEV (reference sequence). CDR3 length: 15 amino acids. The CDR3 DNA is TGTGCCAGCAGTAGGACAGGGGGCGGAACAGATACGCAGTATTTT. Protein product: CASSRTGGGTDTQYF.

This CDR3 reads CASSQVGLDYEQYF. The CDR3, as DNA: TGTGCCAGCAGCCAAGTCGGTCTAGACTACGAGCAGTACTTC. The chain recombines TRBV3-1 with TRBJ2-7; D is undetermined. The V end was cut by 1 base, the J end by 3 bases, with 10 bases between. The CDR3 length is 14 residues. Germline V CDR1 and CDR2: LGHDT, YNNKEL (reference sequence).

This clonotype has just a few counts. The rearrangement joins TRBV28 to TRBJ2-7, with D unclear. The CDR3 loop spans 11 amino acids. Germline lookup yields CDR1 MDHEN and CDR2 SYDVKM. V was cut by 7 bases and J by 5 bases, with 9 bases left in between. The CDR3 DNA sequence: TGTGCCAGCACCCTTTCCGACGAGCAGTACTTC. Translated, it gives CASTLSDEQYF.

At least ten counts were recorded for this clonotype. V and J are TRBV12-5 and TRBJ2-1; the match to TRBD1 covers 7 bases. The V gene end was trimmed by 6 bases and the J gene end by 4 bases; junction bases not matched to a gene: 3. This CDR3 is 13 amino acids long. CDR1 and CDR2 from the germline V gene are LGHNT and FRNRAP. The CDR3 region has the DNA TGTGCTAGTGGCCCGGGACAGTACAATGAGCAGTTCTTC. Translation: CASGPGQYNEQFF.

The J gene is TRBJ2-7, the V gene TRBV4-3, with D possibly matching TRBD1 (6 bases). This CDR3 has 15 residues. Germline-derived CDR1 and CDR2 are LGHNA and YSLEER. The germline V and J ends were trimmed by 0 bases and 2 bases, with 11 bases remaining between them. The CDR3 reads CASSQEVGGTYEQYF. The CDR3, as DNA: TGCGCCAGCAGCCAAGAGGTAGGGGGAACCTACGAGCAGTACTTC.

This chain uses TRBV14 with TRBJ2-7; no reliable D call. V was pared by 0 bases and J by 2 bases, with 11 bases between. The CDR3 runs to 15 residues. CDR1 and CDR2 from the germline V gene are SGHDN and FVKESK. The CDR3 DNA reads TGTGCCAGCAGCCAAGATTGGGCAGTCACCTACGAGCAGTACTTC. This codes for CASSQDWAVTYEQYF.

This clonotype was counted once. A much larger clone differs from this one at a single base, so this may be a read error. The CDR3 DNA follows: TGTGCCAGCGGCGGCCCCCTGGCAGATACGCAGTATTTT. Amino acids: CASGGPLADTQYF. V is TRBV7-9 and J is TRBJ2-3; D is unresolved. Trimming cost V 8 bases and J 4 bases, with 13 bases left between them. The CDR3 loop spans 13 amino acids. Germline assignment: CDR1 SEHNR and CDR2 FQNEAQ (reference sequence).

This chain connects TRBV7-9 to TRBJ2-5; 10 bases fit TRBD2. Germline V gene data show CDR1 as SEHNR and CDR2 as FQNEAQ (reference sequence). V lost 5 bases, J lost 1 base, and 10 bases stayed unmatched. CDR3 length: 17 amino acids. Here the CDR3 reads CASSIESSGGSQETQYF. DNA for the CDR3: TGTGCCAGCAGCATCGAATCTAGCGGGGGCAGCCAAGAGACCCAGTACTTC.

This clonotype was counted a few times. V gene TRBV24-1 combines with J gene TRBJ2-2; 11 bases align to TRBD2. The CDR3 spans 17 residues. V trimming: 9 bases; J trimming: 11 bases; junction bases outside the gene matches: 19. Germline CDR1 reads KGHDR; CDR2 reads SFDVKD. CDR3 loop: CATPEHPGLAVPGELFF. In DNA, the CDR3 is TGTGCCACCCCGGAGCATCCGGGACTAGCGGTACCGGGTGAGCTGTTTTTT.

This chain links TRBV5-1 with TRBJ2-1; D uncertain. Germline-derived CDR1 and CDR2 are SGHRS and YFSETQ. V lost 7 bases to trimming and J lost 6 bases, with 8 bases between them. The CDR3 extends over 11 amino acids. CDR3 nucleotides: TGCGCCAGCCGCGTTAGCAATGAGCAGTTCTTC. Amino acid sequence: CASRVSNEQFF.

This clonotype occurred many times. DNA for the CDR3: TGTGCCATCGCGGATACCGGCACCGGGGAGCTGTTTTTT. This translates into CAIADTGTGELFF. The chain couples TRBV6-2 or TRBV6-3 to TRBJ2-2, with no clear D. CDR3 length: 13 amino acids. Trimming pared 10 bases from V and 4 bases from J, leaving 13 bases between. Germline V gene sequence: CDR1 MNHEY, CDR2 SVGEGT.

Of note for this clonotype: The junction departs from germline at one end; a sequencing error may be responsible. The genes are TRBV7-6 and TRBJ2-5; D gene ambiguous. This CDR3 is built from 14 residues. CDR1 is SGHVS, CDR2 FNYEAQ, per germline. The CDR3, as DNA: TGTACCAGCAGCATGGCAAAACACCAAGAGACCCAGTACTTC. As protein: CTSSMAKHQETQYF.

The V call is TRBV13, the J call TRBJ1-5, with D maybe TRBD1 (5 bases). Germline assignment: CDR1 PRHDT and CDR2 FYEKMQ (reference sequence). This CDR3 is 19 amino acids long. V shed 5 bases and J shed 5 bases, with 28 bases lying between them. The DNA for the CDR3 is TGTGCCAGCAGCCGTACCGGGGGGGTACGAATAGCAATCGATCAGCCCCAGCATTTT. Translating gives CASSRTGGVRIAIDQPQHF.

The chain carries TRBV5-6 and TRBJ2-7, with D perhaps matching TRBD1 or TRBD2 (5 bases each). Trimming removed 2 bases from V and 1 base from J, with 10 bases in between. Germline CDR1 is SGHDT and CDR2 is YYEEEE. This CDR3 has 14 residues. The chain's CDR3 is CASSFGDDSYEQYF. DNA of the CDR3: TGTGCCAGCAGCTTCGGGGACGATTCCTACGAGCAGTACTTC.

This clonotype was detected a few times. The chain joins TRBV7-3 to TRBJ2-7; D is possibly TRBD1 or TRBD2 (5 bases each). The germline V and J ends were trimmed by 5 bases and 4 bases, with 12 bases remaining between them. The CDR3 length is 13 residues. The germline gives CDR1 SGHTA, CDR2 FQGTGA. The CDR3, as DNA: TGTGCCAGCAGCGTCACGAGGGGATACGAGCAGTACTTC. It encodes CASSVTRGYEQYF.

The genes are TRBV30 and TRBJ2-5, with D unresolved. CDR1 GTSNPN and CDR2 SVGIG come from the germline V gene (reference sequence). V was cut by 1 base and J by 0 bases, with 3 bases left in between. This CDR3 region has 12 residues. For the CDR3, the DNA is TGTGCCTGGAGTGACAACCAAGAGACCCAGTACTTC. Its translation is CAWSDNQETQYF.

The chain combines TRBV27 with TRBJ2-7; possibly TRBD1 for D (7 bases). This CDR3 has 18 residues. V was cut by 5 bases and J by 0 bases, with 23 bases left in between. Germline-derived CDR1 and CDR2 are MNHEY and SMNVEV (reference sequence). CDR3 bases: TGTGCCAGCAGTCAGATTTCCCCCGGGGGACAGCACTCCTACGAGCAGTACTTC. The encoded protein is CASSQISPGGQHSYEQYF.

V usage is TRBV4-3 and J usage is TRBJ1-1, with D possibly being TRBD1 (6 bases). Germline lookup yields CDR1 LGHNA and CDR2 YSLEER. Trimming pared 0 bases from V and 2 bases from J, leaving 13 bases between. CDR3 length: 16 amino acids. CDR3 nucleotide sequence: TGCGCCAGCAGCCAAGAATCGGTGGGGGGCAACACTGAAGCTTTCTTT. This gives the protein CASSQESVGGNTEAFF.

The genes are TRBV7-6 and TRBJ2-5, with TRBD2 matching 11 bases. The CDR3 has 18 residues. The V and J ends lost 5 bases and 2 bases, in that order; junction bases with no gene match: 13. CDR1 SGHVS and CDR2 FNYEAQ come from the germline V gene. The CDR3 bases are TGTGCCAGCAGCGAGCGACTAGCGGGGAACGCGGGGCAAGAGACCCAGTACTTC. This encodes CASSERLAGNAGQETQYF.

This clonotype was counted only a few times. V usage is TRBV11-2 and J usage is TRBJ1-2; D uncertain. Looked up from germline, CDR1 is SGHAT and CDR2 is FQNNGV. V gave up 4 bases and J gave up 6 bases, with 15 bases separating them. CDR3 length: 14 residues. CDR3 in DNA: TGTGCCAGCAGCTCTCAGCTCCTGCCTAATGGCTACACCTTC. Translated: CASSSQLLPNGYTF.

With respect to this clonotype: This clone may be a read error of a much larger clone one base away. The V gene is TRBV6-5, the J gene TRBJ1-1; D unresolved. V was cut by 4 bases and J by 5 bases, with 17 bases left in between. In germline, CDR1 is MNHEY, CDR2 SVGAGI. CDR3 size: 15 residues. CDR3 amino acids: CASSLTTERRTEAFF. CDR3 sequence (DNA): TGTGCCAGCAGTTTAACGACGGAGAGAAGGACTGAAGCTTTCTTT.